These 20 T cell receptor beta chains were all obtained from the same sample, sequenced in a study of shared clonotypes between healthy human individuals. Positive CCR7 selection of CD45RO-negative cells yielded the naive CD8 cells, and terminally differentiated effector memory CD45RA+ cells were excluded. TCRdb's copy holds only in-frame clones and misses some; the assay was immunoSEQ multiplex PCR. The sample shows about 2.1 million clones, 93% of them seen only once. The sequenced material came from naive CD8+ T cells from PBMCs. These receptors all stem from a man between 18 and 29 years old in good health. Some clones in this sample may be carry-over from other donors' samples.

The chain has TRBV15 and TRBJ1-1; tentatively, D is TRBD1 (5 bases). CDR1 LNHNV and CDR2 YYDKDF come from the germline V gene (reference sequence). This CDR3 spans 12 amino acids. V gave up 8 bases and J gave up 1 base, with 8 bases separating them. The CDR3 nucleotides are TGTGCCACCCGGGGGGGGAACACTGAAGCTTTCTTT. It is translated as CATRGGNTEAFF.

This chain uses TRBV4-1 with TRBJ1-3; D possibly corresponds to TRBD1 (6 bases). CDR3 size: 16 residues. From germline, CDR1 is MGHRA and CDR2 YSYEKL. V lost 4 bases and J lost 0, with 13 bases in between. The CDR3, as DNA: TGCGCCAGCAGCCTACAAACAGGGCACTCTGGAAACACCATATATTTT. It yields the protein CASSLQTGHSGNTIYF.

V and J are TRBV10-3 and TRBJ2-5; TRBD1 aligns across 7 bases. Trimming cost V 0 bases and J 4 bases; bases outside gene matches: 8. The CDR3 is 16 amino acids. The germline gives CDR1 ENHRY, CDR2 SYGVKD. CDR3 nucleotide sequence: TGTGCCATCAGTGAGTCGCAGGGGGATTTTTCAGAGACCCAGTACTTC. It is translated as CAISESQGDFSETQYF.

V gene TRBV6-6 combines with J gene TRBJ2-1; 7 bases line up with TRBD1. The CDR3 is 12 residues long. The V segment lost 9 bases and the J segment 5 bases; nucleotides outside the gene matches: 4. The germline V gene has CDR1 MNHNY and CDR2 SVGAGI (reference sequence). In nucleotides, the CDR3 is TGTGCCAGTAGACAGGGTAACAATGAGCAGTTCTTC. Translating it yields CASRQGNNEQFF.

The chain links TRBV7-9 to TRBJ2-1; D gene unclear. CDR3 length equals 14 residues. Germline CDR1 SEHNR, CDR2 FQNEAQ (reference sequence). Trimming removed 1 base from V and 2 bases from J, with 6 bases in between. For the CDR3, the DNA is TGTGCCAGCAGCTTAGATTATGCCTACAATGAGCAGTTCTTC. Translation gives CASSLDYAYNEQFF.

The V call is TRBV4-1, the J call TRBJ1-5; TRBD1 might be the D (6 bases). The length of the CDR3 is 16 residues. V lost 5 bases to trimming and J lost 0 bases, with 14 bases between them. In germline, CDR1 is MGHRA, CDR2 YSYEKL. The CDR3: CASSLAGALSNQPQHF. CDR3 DNA sequence: TGCGCCAGCAGCTTGGCAGGGGCCCTTAGCAATCAGCCCCAGCATTTT.

The chain links TRBV30 to TRBJ2-5, with D uncertain. Germline V gene data show CDR1 as GTSNPN and CDR2 as SVGIG (reference sequence). This CDR3 comprises 14 residues. The V and J ends lost 0 bases and 0 bases respectively, with 8 bases between them. The CDR3 protein is CAWSVISYQETQYF. The DNA for the CDR3 is TGTGCCTGGAGTGTTATCTCGTACCAAGAGACCCAGTACTTC.

The chain combines TRBV28 with TRBJ2-1; D ambiguous. With 3 bases removed from V and 2 bases from J, the gap between germline ends came to 14 bases. Germline assignment: CDR1 MDHEN and CDR2 SYDVKM. This CDR3 has 16 amino acids. The CDR3 DNA sequence: TGTGCCAGCAGTTTTATTCCCGAGGACCCCTACAATGAGCAGTTCTTC. Its protein is CASSFIPEDPYNEQFF.

This chain joins TRBV7-2 and TRBJ2-6, with 10 bases matching TRBD2. CDR3 length equals 17 residues. The V and J ends lost 2 bases and 4 bases, in that order; junction bases with no gene match: 5. CDR1 is SGHTA, CDR2 FQGNSA, per germline. The CDR3 DNA follows: TGTGCCAGCAGCTTATCAGCGGGAGGGTTAGGGGCCAACGTCCTGACTTTC. Protein: CASSLSAGGLGANVLTF.

The V and J genes are TRBV27 and TRBJ1-1; weak D call: TRBD1 (5 bases). The germline V and J ends were trimmed by 3 bases and 2 bases, with 13 bases remaining between them. This CDR3 spans 15 amino acids. The germline V gene encodes CDR1 MNHEY and CDR2 SMNVEV (reference sequence). The chain's CDR3 is CASSFWAGINTEAFF. CDR3 in DNA: TGTGCCAGCAGTTTCTGGGCAGGGATTAACACTGAAGCTTTCTTT.

The chain combines TRBV5-6 with TRBJ2-2; tentatively, D is TRBD1 (5 bases). CDR1 and CDR2 (germline): SGHDT, YYEEEE. V lost 4 bases and J 4 bases, leaving 11 bases between the germline ends. The CDR3 is 14 residues long. The CDR3 nucleotides are TGTGCCAGCAGCCACGACAGAATCACCGGGGAGCTGTTTTTT. Amino acids: CASSHDRITGELFF.

The rearrangement uses TRBV10-1 and TRBJ2-7; 8 positions match TRBD1. The CDR3 spans 16 residues. Per germline, CDR1 WNHNN and CDR2 SYGVQD (reference sequence). V shed 7 bases, J shed 2 bases, and the junction held 13 bases outside the gene matches. The CDR3 sequence: CASIEHWTGKAYEQYF. In DNA form, the CDR3 reads TGCGCCAGCATCGAACATTGGACAGGGAAGGCCTACGAGCAGTACTTC.

The chain uses TRBV7-8 and TRBJ2-5; D might be TRBD1 (6 bases). V was clipped by 0 bases and J by 5 bases, with 10 bases between them. Germline CDR1 is SGHVS and CDR2 is FQNEAQ. This CDR3 has 14 amino acids. The CDR3 loop is CASSLAFRGETQYF. The CDR3 nucleotides are TGTGCCAGCAGCTTAGCTTTTAGGGGGGAGACCCAGTACTTC.

The rearrangement links TRBV9 to TRBJ1-2; no definite D call. The germline V gene encodes CDR1 SGDLS and CDR2 YYNGEE. The CDR3 is 13 residues long. The germline V and J ends were trimmed by 0 bases and 4 bases, with 7 bases remaining between them. CDR3 loop: CASSVAEAYGYTF. CDR3 sequence (DNA): TGTGCCAGCAGCGTAGCTGAGGCCTATGGCTACACCTTC.

The rearrangement links TRBV19 to TRBJ1-2; D might be TRBD1 (5 bases). The CDR3 covers 14 residues. V was shortened by 7 bases and J by 2 bases, with 14 bases between the two germline ends. From germline, CDR1 is LNHDA and CDR2 SQIVND (reference sequence). CDR3 in amino acids: CASTLVTENYGYTF. In DNA, the CDR3 is TGTGCCAGTACCCTCGTGACAGAAAACTATGGCTACACCTTC.

This chain connects TRBV7-9 to TRBJ1-4; D is perhaps TRBD1 (5 bases). CDR3 length: 16 residues. The ends were cut back, 5 bases at V and 4 bases at J, with 17 bases in the middle. The germline V gene encodes CDR1 SEHNR and CDR2 FQNEAQ (reference sequence). This CDR3 is CASSLGPGAYNEKLFF. CDR3 DNA sequence: TGTGCCAGCAGCCTTGGACCTGGGGCATATAATGAAAAACTGTTTTTT.

The chain is built from TRBV4-2 and TRBJ2-1; D unclear. This CDR3 comprises 15 residues. Germline V gene lookup returns CDR1 LGHNA and CDR2 YNFKEQ. The ends were cut back, 2 bases at V and 5 bases at J, with 13 bases in the middle. The CDR3 DNA reads TGTGCCAGCAGCCAACCCGGTAACAGCAACAATGAGCAGTTCTTC. Translating gives CASSQPGNSNNEQFF.

This clone was counted a single time. DNA for the CDR3: TGTGCCAGCAGTTTAGGTGCGGGAGGGGTCTACAATGAGCAGTTCTTC. It yields the protein CASSLGAGGVYNEQFF. The chain recombines TRBV27 with TRBJ2-1; 9 positions match TRBD2. Germline assignment: CDR1 MNHEY and CDR2 SMNVEV (reference sequence). V lost 2 bases, J lost 3 bases, and 5 bases stayed unmatched. CDR3 length: 16 residues.

This chain links TRBV7-8 with TRBJ2-7, with 7 nucleotides matching TRBD1. This CDR3 has 14 residues. Looked up from germline, CDR1 is SGHVS and CDR2 is FQNEAQ. The V gene end was trimmed by 3 bases and the J gene end by 3 bases; junction bases not matched to a gene: 5. As DNA, the CDR3 is TGTGCCAGCAGCTTTCCCCCAGGGGGCTACGAGCAGTACTTC. Amino acids: CASSFPPGGYEQYF.

This sequence joins TRBV11-3 and TRBJ2-7; D might be TRBD1 (6 bases). Trimming took 4 bases from V and 1 from J, leaving 8 bases between them. The CDR3 loop spans 13 amino acids. Looked up from germline, CDR1 is SGHNT and CDR2 is YENEEA. The CDR3 loop is CASSYDRSYEQYF. The DNA of the CDR3 is TGTGCCAGCAGCTACGACAGGTCCTACGAGCAGTACTTC. Full variable domain (outside the CDR3, taken from reference TRBV11-3 and TRBJ2-7): EAGVVQSPRYKIIEKKQPVAFWCNPISGHNTLYWYLQNLGQGPELLIRYENEEAVDDSQLPKDRFSAERLKGVDSTLKIQPAELGDSAVYLCASSYDRSYEQYFGPGTRLTVT.